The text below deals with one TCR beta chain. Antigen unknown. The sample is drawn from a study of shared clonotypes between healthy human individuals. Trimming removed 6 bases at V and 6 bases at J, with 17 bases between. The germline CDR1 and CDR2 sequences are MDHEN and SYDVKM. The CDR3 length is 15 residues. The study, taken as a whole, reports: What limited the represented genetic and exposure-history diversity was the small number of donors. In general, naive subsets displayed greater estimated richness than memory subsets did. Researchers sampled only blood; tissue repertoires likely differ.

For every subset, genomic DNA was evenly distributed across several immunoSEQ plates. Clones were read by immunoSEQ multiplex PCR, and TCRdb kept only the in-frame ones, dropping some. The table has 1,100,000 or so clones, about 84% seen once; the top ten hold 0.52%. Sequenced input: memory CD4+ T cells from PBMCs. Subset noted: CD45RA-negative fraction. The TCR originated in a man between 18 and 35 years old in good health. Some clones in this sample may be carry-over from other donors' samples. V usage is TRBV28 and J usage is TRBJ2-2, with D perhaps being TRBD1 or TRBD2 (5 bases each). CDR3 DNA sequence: TGTGCCAGCAGCCGGGGCAATTCGTGGGCCGGGGAGCTGTTTTTT. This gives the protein CASSRGNSWAGELFF.